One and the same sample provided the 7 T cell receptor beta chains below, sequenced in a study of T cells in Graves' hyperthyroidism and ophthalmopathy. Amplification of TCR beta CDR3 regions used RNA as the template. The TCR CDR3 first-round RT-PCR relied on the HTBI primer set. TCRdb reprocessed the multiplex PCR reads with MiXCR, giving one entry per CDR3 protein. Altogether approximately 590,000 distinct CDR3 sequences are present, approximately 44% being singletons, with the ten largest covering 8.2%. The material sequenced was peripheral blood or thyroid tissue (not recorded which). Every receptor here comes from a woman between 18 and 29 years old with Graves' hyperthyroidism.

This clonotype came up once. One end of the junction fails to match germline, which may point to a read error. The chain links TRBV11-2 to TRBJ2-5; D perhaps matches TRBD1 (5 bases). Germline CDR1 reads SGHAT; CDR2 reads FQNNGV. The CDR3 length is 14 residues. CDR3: CASGLLGAGETQYF. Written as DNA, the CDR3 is TGTGCCAGCGGCTTATTAGGGGCTGGGGAGACCCAGTACTTC.

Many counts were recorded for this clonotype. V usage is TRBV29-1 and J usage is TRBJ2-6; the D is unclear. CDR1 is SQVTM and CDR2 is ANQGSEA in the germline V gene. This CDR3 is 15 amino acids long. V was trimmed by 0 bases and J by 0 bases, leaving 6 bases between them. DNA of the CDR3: TGCAGCGTTGAAGATCATCGCTCTGGGGCCAACGTCCTGACTTTC. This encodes CSVEDHRSGANVLTF.

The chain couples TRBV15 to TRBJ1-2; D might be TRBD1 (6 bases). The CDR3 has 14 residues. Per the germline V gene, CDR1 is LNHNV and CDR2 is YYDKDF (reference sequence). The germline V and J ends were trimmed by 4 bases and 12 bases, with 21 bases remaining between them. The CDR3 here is CATSTRSQGPVNTF. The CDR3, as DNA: TGTGCCACCAGCACGAGGTCACAGGGACCGGTGAACACCTTC. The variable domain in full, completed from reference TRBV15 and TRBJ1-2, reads DAMVIQNPRYQVTQFGKPVTLSCSQTLNHNVMYWYQQKSSQAPKLLFHYYDKDFNNEADTPDNFQSRRPNTSFCFLDIRSPGLGDTAMYLCATSTRSQGPVNTFGSGTRLTVV.

The DNA for the CDR3 is TGCAGGGCAAATGGCTACACCTTC. It translates to CRANGYTF. The chain is built from TRBV29-1 and TRBJ1-2, with D hard to call. This CDR3 has 8 residues. Germline CDR1 is SQVTM and CDR2 is ANQGSEA.

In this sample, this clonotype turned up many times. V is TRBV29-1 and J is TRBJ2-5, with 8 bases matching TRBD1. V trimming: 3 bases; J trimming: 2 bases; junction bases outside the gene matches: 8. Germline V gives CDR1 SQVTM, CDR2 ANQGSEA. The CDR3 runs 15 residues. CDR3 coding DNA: TGCAGCGTTGATGATTCCGGGACAGGACAAGAGACCCAGTACTTC. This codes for CSVDDSGTGQETQYF.

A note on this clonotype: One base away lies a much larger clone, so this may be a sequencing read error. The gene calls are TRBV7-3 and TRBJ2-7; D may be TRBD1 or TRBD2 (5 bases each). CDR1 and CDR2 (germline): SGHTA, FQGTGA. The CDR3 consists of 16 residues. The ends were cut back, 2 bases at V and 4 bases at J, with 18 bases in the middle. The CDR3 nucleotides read TGTGCCAGCAGCTTAGCTACCAGGGTGGGGAGTTACGAGCAGTACTTC. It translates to CASSLATRVGSYEQYF.

CDR3 loop: CASSSIQGVFYEQYF. In DNA form, the CDR3 reads TGTGCCAGCAGTTCGATACAGGGGGTTTTCTACGAGCAGTACTTC. The V and J genes are TRBV25-1 and TRBJ2-7, with 8 nucleotides matching TRBD1. In germline, CDR1 is MGHDK, CDR2 SYGVNS. J was trimmed by 3 bases and V by 5 bases; bases with no gene match: 9. CDR3 length: 15 amino acids.